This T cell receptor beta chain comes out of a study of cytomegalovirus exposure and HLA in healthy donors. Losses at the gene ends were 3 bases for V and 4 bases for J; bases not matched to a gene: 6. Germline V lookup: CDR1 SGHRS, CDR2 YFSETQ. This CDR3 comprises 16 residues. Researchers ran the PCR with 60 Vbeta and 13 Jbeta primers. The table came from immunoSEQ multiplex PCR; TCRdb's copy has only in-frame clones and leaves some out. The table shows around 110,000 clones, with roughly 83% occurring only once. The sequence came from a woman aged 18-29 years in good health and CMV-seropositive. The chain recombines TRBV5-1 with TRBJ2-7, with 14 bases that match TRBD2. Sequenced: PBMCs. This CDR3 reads CASSSGTSGGRYEQYF. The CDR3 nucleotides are TGCGCCAGCAGCTCTGGGACTAGCGGGGGAAGGTACGAGCAGTACTTC.